This T cell receptor beta chain was found in a study of tumor-infiltrating lymphocytes in oesophageal squamous cell carcinoma. This clonotype came up many times. TCRdb used MiXCR to reprocess the PCR reads, holding one entry per CDR3 protein. The data hold about 9,600 distinct CDR3 sequences, with about 54% observed a single time. Germline V CDR1 and CDR2: SNHLY, FYNNEI. V lost 6 bases, J lost 5 bases, and 8 bases lay in between. There are 12 residues in the CDR3. The TCR was taken from a female donor with esophageal squamous cell carcinoma. The gene calls are TRBV2 and TRBJ2-1; D possibly matches TRBD1 or TRBD2 (5 bases each). The sequencing input was esophageal tumor tissue. CDR3 loop: CASSGTNNEQFF. CDR3 DNA sequence: TGTGCCAGCAGCGGGACCAACAATGAGCAGTTCTTC. The variable domain in full, with the rest retrieved from reference TRBV2 and TRBJ2-1, is EPEVTQTPSHQVTQMGQEVILRCVPISNHLYFYWYRQILGQKVEFLVSFYNNEISEKSEIFDDQFSVERPDGSNFTLKIRSTKLEDSAMYFCASSGTNNEQFFGPGTRLTVL.